This entry describes one TCR beta chain. What it recognizes is unknown. This entry belongs to a study of shared clonotypes between healthy human individuals. Study-wide results and caveats: Around 5% was the fraction of naive CD4 clonotypes found shared across four donors.

Germline CDR1 reads KGHSH; CDR2 reads LQKENI. The CDR3 contains 21 residues. The V gene lost 3 bases and the J gene lost 4 bases, with 31 bases spanning the gap. TCRdb's copy holds only in-frame clones and misses some; the assay was immunoSEQ multiplex PCR. The sample includes roughly 1,000,000 clones, approximately 80% of them seen just once. This receptor was obtained from a man aged 18 to 29 in good health. Some clones in this sample may be carry-over from other donors' samples. The J gene is TRBJ2-1, the V gene TRBV18; D might be TRBD2 (7 bases). Sequences were obtained from memory CD4+ T cells from PBMCs. Subset: CD45RA-negative fraction. CDR3 sequence (DNA): TGTGCCAGCTCACCTAGGGGGGGGAGGTATCGCGGGAGACTGTTGTACAATGAGCAGTTCTTC. Translating gives CASSPRGGRYRGRLLYNEQFF. Using reference TRBV18 and TRBJ2-1 for the parts outside the CDR3, the full variable domain is NAGVMQNPRHLVRRRGQEARLRCSPMKGHSHVYWYRQLPEEGLKFMVYLQKENIIDESGMPKERFSAEFPKEGPSILRIQQVVRGDSAAYFCASSPRGGRYRGRLLYNEQFFGPGTRLTVL.